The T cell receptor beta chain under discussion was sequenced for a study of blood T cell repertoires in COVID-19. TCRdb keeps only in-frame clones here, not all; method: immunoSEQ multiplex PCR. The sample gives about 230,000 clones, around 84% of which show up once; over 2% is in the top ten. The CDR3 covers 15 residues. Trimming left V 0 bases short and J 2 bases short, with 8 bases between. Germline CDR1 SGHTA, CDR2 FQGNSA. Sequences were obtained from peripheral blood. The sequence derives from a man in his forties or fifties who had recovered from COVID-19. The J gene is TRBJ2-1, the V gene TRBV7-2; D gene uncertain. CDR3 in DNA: TGTGCCAGCAGCTTAGCAAGTGACACCTACAATGAGCAGTTCTTC. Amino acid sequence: CASSLASDTYNEQFF.